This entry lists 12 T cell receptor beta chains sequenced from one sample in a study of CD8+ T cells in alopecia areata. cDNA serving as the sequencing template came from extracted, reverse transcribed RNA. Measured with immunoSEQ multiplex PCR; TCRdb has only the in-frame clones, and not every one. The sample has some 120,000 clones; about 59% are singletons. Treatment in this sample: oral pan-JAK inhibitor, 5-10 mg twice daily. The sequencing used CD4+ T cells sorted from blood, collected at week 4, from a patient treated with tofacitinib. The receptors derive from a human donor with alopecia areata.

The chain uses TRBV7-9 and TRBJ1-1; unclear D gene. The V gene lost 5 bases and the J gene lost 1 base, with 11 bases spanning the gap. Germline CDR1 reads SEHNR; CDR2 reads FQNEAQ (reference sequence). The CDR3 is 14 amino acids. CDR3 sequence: CASSRQDGNTEAFF. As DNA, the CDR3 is TGTGCCAGCAGCCGTCAGGACGGGAACACTGAAGCTTTCTTT.

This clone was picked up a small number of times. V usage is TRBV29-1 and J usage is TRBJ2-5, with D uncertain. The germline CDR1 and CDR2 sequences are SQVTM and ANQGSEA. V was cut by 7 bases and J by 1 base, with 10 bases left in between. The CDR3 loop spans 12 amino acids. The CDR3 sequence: CSGAGFQETQYF. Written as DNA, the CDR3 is TGCAGCGGGGCAGGTTTCCAAGAGACCCAGTACTTC.

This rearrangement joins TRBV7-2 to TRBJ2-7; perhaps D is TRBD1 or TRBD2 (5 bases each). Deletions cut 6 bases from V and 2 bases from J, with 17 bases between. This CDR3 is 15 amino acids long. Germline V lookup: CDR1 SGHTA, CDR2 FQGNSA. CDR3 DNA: TGTGCCAGCAGGAGGGACCGAACCGAAACCTACGAGCAGTACTTC. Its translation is CASRRDRTETYEQYF.

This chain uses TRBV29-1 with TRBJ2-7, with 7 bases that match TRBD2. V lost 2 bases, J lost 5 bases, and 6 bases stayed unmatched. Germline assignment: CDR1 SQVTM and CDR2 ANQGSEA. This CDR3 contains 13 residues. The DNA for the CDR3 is TGCAGCGTTGAACCTACGGGGGGTGACGAGCAGTACTTC. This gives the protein CSVEPTGGDEQYF.

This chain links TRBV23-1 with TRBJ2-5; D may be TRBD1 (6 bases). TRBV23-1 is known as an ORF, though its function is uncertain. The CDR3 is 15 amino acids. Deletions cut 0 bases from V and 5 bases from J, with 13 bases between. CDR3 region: CASSQSPQGWETQYF. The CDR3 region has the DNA TGCGCCAGCAGTCAATCCCCCCAGGGGTGGGAGACCCAGTACTTC.

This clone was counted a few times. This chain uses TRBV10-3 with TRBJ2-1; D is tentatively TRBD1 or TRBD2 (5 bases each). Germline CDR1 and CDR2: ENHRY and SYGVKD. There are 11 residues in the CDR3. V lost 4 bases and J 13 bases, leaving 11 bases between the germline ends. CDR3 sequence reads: CAISGDGTQFF. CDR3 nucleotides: TGTGCCATCAGTGGGGACGGGACCCAGTTCTTC.

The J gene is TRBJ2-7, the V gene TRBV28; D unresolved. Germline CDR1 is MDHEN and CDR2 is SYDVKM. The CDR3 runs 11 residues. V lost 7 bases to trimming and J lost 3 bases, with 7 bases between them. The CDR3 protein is CASIDDYEQYF. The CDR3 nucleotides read TGTGCCAGCATCGACGACTACGAGCAGTACTTC.

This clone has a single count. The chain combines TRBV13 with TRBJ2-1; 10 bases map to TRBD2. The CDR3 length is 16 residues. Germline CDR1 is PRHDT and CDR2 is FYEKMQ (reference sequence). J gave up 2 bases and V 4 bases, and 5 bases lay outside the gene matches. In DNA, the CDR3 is TGTGCCAGCAGCTCCCGGACTAGCGGTACCTACAATGAGCAGTTCTTC. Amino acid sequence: CASSSRTSGTYNEQFF.

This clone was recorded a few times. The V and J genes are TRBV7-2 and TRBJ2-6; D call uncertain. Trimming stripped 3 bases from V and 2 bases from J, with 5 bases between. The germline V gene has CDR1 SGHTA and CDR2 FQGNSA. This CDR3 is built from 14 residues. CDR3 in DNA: TGTGCCAGCAGCTTCCGCCCTGGGGCCAACGTCCTGACTTTC. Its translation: CASSFRPGANVLTF.

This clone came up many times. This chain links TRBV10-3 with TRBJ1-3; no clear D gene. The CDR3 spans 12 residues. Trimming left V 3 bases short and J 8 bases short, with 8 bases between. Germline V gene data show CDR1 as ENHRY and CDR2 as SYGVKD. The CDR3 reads CAISENGDTIYF. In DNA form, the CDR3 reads TGTGCCATCAGTGAAAACGGGGACACCATATATTTT.

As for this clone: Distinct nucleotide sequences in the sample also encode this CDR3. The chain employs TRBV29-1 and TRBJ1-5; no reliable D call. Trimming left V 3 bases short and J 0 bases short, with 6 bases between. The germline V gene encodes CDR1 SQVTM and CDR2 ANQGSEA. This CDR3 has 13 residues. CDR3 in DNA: TGCAGCGTTGAGGAGAATAGCAATCAGCCCCAGCATTTT. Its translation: CSVEENSNQPQHF.

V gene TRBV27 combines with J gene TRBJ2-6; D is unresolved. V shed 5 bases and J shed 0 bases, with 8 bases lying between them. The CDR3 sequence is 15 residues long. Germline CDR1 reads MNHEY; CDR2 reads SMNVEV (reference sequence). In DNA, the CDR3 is TGTGCCAGCAGTCCATTAATCTCTGGGGCCAACGTCCTGACTTTC. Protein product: CASSPLISGANVLTF.